This TCR beta chain was recovered during a study of technical replicates of blood from a handful of donors. Assay: immunoSEQ multiplex PCR; the TCRdb copy retains only in-frame clones and omits some. In the table there are 65,000 to 75,000 clones, 70% to 90% of which are singletons. CDR1 SNHLY and CDR2 FYNNEI come from the germline V gene. The V and J ends lost 5 bases and 1 base respectively, with 21 bases between them. The CDR3 consists of 19 residues. This sequence joins TRBV2 and TRBJ2-6, with a weak D call TRBD1 (6 bases). This sequence was found in a human donor in good health. Some clones in this sample may be carry-over from other donors' samples. The sequenced material came from PBMCs. The CDR3: CASSFHKNQGLSGANVLTF. In nucleotides, the CDR3 is TGTGCCAGCAGTTTTCATAAAAATCAGGGGCTATCTGGGGCCAACGTCCTGACTTTC.